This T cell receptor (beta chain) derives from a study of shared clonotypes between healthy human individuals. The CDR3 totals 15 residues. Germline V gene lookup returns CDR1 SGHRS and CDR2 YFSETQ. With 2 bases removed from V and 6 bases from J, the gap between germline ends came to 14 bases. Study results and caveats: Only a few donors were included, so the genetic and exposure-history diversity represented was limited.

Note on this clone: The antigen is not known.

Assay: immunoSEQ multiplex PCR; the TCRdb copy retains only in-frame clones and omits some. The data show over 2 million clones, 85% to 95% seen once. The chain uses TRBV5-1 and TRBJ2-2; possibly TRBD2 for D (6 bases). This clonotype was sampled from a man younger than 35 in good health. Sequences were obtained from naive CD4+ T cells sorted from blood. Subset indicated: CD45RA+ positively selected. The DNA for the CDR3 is TGCGCCAGCAGCTTAAGGGACTCCTCCGCCGGGGAGCTGTTTTTT. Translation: CASSLRDSSAGELFF.